This entry is about one TCR beta chain. Its matching antigen is unknown. The protocol was immunoSEQ multiplex PCR, while the TCRdb copy is restricted to in-frame clones and leaves out a portion. Counted here are approximately 59,000 clones, 93% occurring once; the ten biggest clones make up 1.7%. This sample was included in a study of cytomegalovirus exposure and HLA in healthy donors. General study points: Per published reports, the classifier diagnosed cytomegalovirus status with high specificity and sensitivity.

The CDR3 extends over 15 amino acids. Trimming cost V 1 base and J 2 bases; bases outside gene matches: 3. Germline loops: CDR1 LNHDA, CDR2 SQIVND (reference sequence). The donors were members of the validation cohort comprising some 120 subjects, separate from the roughly 730-subject first cohort. The chain couples TRBV19 to TRBJ2-3; TRBD2 matches 7 bases. The receptor was isolated from a woman aged 18 to 35 in good health and CMV-seropositive. Sequencing used PBMCs. CDR3 DNA sequence: TGTGCCAGTAGTATAGGCGCGGGGGACACAGATACGCAGTATTTT. Amino acids: CASSIGAGDTDTQYF.